This T cell receptor beta chain originates from a study of T cells in Graves' hyperthyroidism and ophthalmopathy. Study in general: Prior to any treatment, at the point of initial diagnosis, peripheral blood was collected. Study conclusions and caveats: Most thyroid-expanded clonotypes above 0.001 were also found in blood.

Diagnostic decisions used clinical symptoms, serum thyroxine and TRAb, thyroid ultrasound and orbital computed tomography. PBMCs were obtained from about 9 ml fresh peripheral blood. The CDR3 spans 15 residues. Germline assignment: CDR1 SGHDN and CDR2 FVKESK. The ends lost 4 bases at V and 3 bases at J; junction bases unmatched: 6. Using RNA transcripts as the source, TCR beta CDR3 regions were amplified. During a first-round RT-PCR of the TCR CDR3, the HTBI primer set was used. TCRdb re-called the multiplex PCR reads through MiXCR, storing one row per CDR3 protein. Of over 350,000 distinct CDR3 sequences listed, around 20% are singletons. Points on this clonotype: Its matching antigen is unknown.

This sequence was found in a man between 18 and 29 years old with Graves' ophthalmopathy. Sequenced input: blood. J is TRBJ1-2 and V is TRBV14; 9 nucleotides align to TRBD1. CDR3 sequence (DNA): TGTGCCAGCAGCCCGCGGGACAGGGCGGACTATGGCTACACCTTC. This encodes CASSPRDRADYGYTF.